The source of this T cell receptor beta chain is a study of neurological immune-mediated disorders (dated by TCRdb to the late 2010s). About the full investigation: Among the roughly 34 multiple sclerosis patients, relapsing-remitting MS was present in some 31 and secondary progressive MS was present in 3. The study compared peripheral blood TCR-beta repertoires of HTLV-I-associated myelopathy (HAM/TSP) patients, multiple sclerosis patients and healthy controls using UMI-based sequencing. The 106 TCR-beta libraries covered PBMC samples along with longitudinal samples, technical triplicates, and paired sorted CD4+ and CD8+ T-cell subsets. The cohort comprised some 71 subjects: roughly 15 HAM/TSP patients, approximately 34 multiple sclerosis patients and around 20 healthy controls. The full study reports these points: In a phylogenetic analysis, the repertoires of 18 out of 34 MS patients fell into a single cluster of related CDR3 sequences, pointing to a possible signature at the repertoire level. No identical CDR3 amino acid sequences were found to be shared among expanded clones across subjects, suggesting that TCR-beta repertoires were private in all groups. No clinical or MRI features were associated with the MS cluster, and the authors said that larger cohorts are needed. The highest TCR clonal expansion was observed in HAM/TSP patients, whereas the lowest was observed in MS patients, even when compared with healthy controls.

cDNA was synthesized by template-switch 5'RACE using a primer with a 10-nucleotide random unique molecular identifier that tagged each TCR transcript. Every sequencing run covered 15-18 subjects and yielded more than 200 million TCR-beta sequences. Total RNA was extracted with the RNeasy kit. The KAPA Real-time Library Amplification kit was used to amplify TCR-beta VDJ regions with primers targeting the TCR constant region and the 5'RACE anchor. A first PCR added sample indexes and Illumina adaptors, and a second PCR then raised library yield. The roughly 650 bp TCR product was size-selected on a 2% E-gel SizeSelection system after Ampure bead purification. Before pooling, library quality was checked on a Bioanalyzer, concentration was measured with Qubit, and libraries were quantified with the Kapa Library Quantification kit. Libraries were sequenced paired-end 2 x 150 bp on an Illumina HiSeq 2500. To increase sequence diversity, roughly 24-32% phiX was spiked into each library pool. Turning to the authors' computational methods: Quality-filtered reads were processed with the UMI-based MiGEC pipeline, and over 90% of raw TCR sequences were removed by the MiGEC pipeline during error correction. IMGT germline references were used for alignment of VDJ genes, and clonotypes were defined by a unique CDR3 amino acid sequence together with V-J genes. Clonal expansion, Shannon diversity and CDR3 relatedness (CalcPairwiseDistances, ClusterSamples) were evaluated with VDJtools, and phylogenetic trees were built with CLCbio workbench. Clones with at least 8 unique UMIs were defined as expanded, with this threshold being based on coefficient-of-variation modelling across technical triplicates. The raw public data were reprocessed by TCRdb itself: fastp quality trimming at Q25, MiXCR clonotype calling, in-frame beta chains only. A single entry per CDR3 protein holds the most common genes and DNA from its merged rows. Clone size and V and J calls follow TCRdb, not the original study. Across this sample there are about 41,000 distinct CDR3 sequences, with roughly 2.5% seen only once. Approximately 12% of the sample goes to the ten largest clones.

Looking up the germline V gene (reference sequence) yields CDR1 DFQATT and CDR2 SNEGSKA. Counted from cysteine to phenylalanine, this CDR3 has 16 amino acids. Just CDR3 DNA is preserved here, 48 bases in frame from base 1. The germline V and J ends show losses of 2 bases and 0 bases respectively, and no gene match explains 9 bases of the junction. Unsorted PBMC libraries were generated from 2 million PBMCs stored in RNAlater at -80 °C until RNA extraction. Multiple sclerosis patients were enrolled in a US clinical protocol under which disease progression was evaluated by magnetic resonance imaging. Peripheral blood was subjected to Ficoll-Hypaque density gradient centrifugation to isolate PBMCs, which were then cryopreserved in liquid nitrogen. This clonotype has a count of ten or more. Its antigen target is currently unknown. No base quality information exists; no much larger clone differs at one position.

The chain is made from TRBV20-1 and TRBJ1-1, with 7 bases aligning to TRBD1. The clonotype comes from a man aged 25 to 40 with multiple sclerosis. The specimen sequenced was PBMCs. The CDR3 protein is CSARPPRTGMNTEAFF. The bases are TGCAGTGCTAGACCTCCCCGGACAGGCATGAACACTGAAGCTTTCTTT.